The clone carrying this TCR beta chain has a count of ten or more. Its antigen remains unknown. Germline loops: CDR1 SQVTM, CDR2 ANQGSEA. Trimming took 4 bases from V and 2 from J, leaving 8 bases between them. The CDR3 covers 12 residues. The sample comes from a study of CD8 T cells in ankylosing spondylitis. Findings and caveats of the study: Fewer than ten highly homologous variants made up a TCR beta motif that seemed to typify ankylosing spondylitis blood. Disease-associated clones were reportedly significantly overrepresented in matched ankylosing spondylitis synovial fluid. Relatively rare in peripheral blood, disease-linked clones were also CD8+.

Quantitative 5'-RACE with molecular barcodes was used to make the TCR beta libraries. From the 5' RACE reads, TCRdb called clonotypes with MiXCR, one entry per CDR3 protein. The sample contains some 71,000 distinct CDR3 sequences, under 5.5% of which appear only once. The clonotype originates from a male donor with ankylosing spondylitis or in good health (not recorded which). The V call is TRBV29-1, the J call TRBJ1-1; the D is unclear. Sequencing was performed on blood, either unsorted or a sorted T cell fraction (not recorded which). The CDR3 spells CSVAQTNTEAFF. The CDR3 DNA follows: TGCAGCGTTGCTCAGACTAACACTGAAGCTTTCTTT.